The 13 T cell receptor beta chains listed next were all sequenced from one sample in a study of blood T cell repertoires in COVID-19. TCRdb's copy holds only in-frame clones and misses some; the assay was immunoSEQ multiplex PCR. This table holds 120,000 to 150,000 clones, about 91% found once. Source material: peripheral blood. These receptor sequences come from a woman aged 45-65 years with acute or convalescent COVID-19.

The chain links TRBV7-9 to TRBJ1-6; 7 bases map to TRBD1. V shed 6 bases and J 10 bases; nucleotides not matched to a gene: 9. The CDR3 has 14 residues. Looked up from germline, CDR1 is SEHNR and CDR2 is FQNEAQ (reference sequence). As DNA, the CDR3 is TGTGCCAGCAGTCGAGAACAGGGGACATCACCCCTCCACTTT. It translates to CASSREQGTSPLHF.

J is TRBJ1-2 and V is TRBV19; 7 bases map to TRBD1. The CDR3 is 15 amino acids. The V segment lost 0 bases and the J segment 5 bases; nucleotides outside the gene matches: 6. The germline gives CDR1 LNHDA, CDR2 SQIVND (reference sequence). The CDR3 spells CASSIDRDSRYGYTF. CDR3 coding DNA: TGTGCCAGTAGTATAGACCGGGACAGCAGATATGGCTACACCTTC.

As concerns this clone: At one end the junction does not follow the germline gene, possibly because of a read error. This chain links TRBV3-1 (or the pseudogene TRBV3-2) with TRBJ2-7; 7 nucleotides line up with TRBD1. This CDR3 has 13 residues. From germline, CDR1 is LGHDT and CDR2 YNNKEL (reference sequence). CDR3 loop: CASSQYTGDTVQF. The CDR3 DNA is TGTGCCAGCAGCCAATACACAGGGGATACCGTGCAATTC.

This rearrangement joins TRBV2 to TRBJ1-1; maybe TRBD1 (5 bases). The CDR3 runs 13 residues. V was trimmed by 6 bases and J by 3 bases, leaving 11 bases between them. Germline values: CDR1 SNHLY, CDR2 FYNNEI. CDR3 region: CASRYPGDTEAFF. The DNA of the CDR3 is TGTGCCAGCAGGTACCCGGGGGACACTGAAGCTTTCTTT.

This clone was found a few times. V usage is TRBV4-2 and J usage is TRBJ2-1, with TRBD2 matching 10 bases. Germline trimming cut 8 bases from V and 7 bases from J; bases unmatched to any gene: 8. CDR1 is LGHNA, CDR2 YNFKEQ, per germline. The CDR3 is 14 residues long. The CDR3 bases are TGTGCCAGCGGGAGCGGGAGGGCCGGGAATGAGCAGTTCTTC. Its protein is CASGSGRAGNEQFF.

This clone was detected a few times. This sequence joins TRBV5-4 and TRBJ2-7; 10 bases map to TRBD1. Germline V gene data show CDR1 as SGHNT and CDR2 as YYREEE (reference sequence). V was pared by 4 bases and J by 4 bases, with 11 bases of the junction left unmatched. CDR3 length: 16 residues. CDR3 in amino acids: CASSPRAGTGVYEQYF. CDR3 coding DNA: TGTGCCAGCAGCCCAAGAGCCGGGACAGGGGTTTACGAGCAGTACTTC.

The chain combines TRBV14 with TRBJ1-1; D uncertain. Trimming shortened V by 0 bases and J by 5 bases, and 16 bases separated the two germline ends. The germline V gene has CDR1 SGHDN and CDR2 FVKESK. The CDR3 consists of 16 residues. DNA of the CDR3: TGTGCCAGCAGCCAAGATCTCTTGGGAGAGGATACTGAAGCTTTCTTT. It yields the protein CASSQDLLGEDTEAFF.

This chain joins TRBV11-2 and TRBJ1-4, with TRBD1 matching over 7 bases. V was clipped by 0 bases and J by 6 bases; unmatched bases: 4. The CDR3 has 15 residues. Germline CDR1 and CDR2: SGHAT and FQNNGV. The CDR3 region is CASSLDGTVDEKLFF. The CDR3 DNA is TGTGCCAGCAGCTTAGATGGGACAGTGGATGAAAAACTGTTTTTT.

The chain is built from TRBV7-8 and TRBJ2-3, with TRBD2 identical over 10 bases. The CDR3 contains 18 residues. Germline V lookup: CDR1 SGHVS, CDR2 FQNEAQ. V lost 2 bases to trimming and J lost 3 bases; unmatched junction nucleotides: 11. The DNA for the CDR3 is TGTGCCAGCAGCTTACCGAAGAGCGGGAGGGCCTTGACAGATACGCAGTATTTT. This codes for CASSLPKSGRALTDTQYF.

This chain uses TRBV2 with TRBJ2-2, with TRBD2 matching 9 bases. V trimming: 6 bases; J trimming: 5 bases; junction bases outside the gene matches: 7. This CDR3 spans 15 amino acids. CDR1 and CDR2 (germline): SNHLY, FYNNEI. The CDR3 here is CASRARGGGTGELFF. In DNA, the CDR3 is TGTGCCAGCAGGGCTCGCGGGGGGGGGACCGGGGAGCTGTTTTTT.

The chain's CDR3 is CASRTQGGGYEKLFF. CDR3 bases: TGTGCCAGCAGGACCCAGGGAGGGGGATACGAAAAACTGTTTTTT. This rearrangement joins TRBV28 to TRBJ1-4, with D maybe TRBD1 (6 bases). CDR3 size: 15 residues. The germline gives CDR1 MDHEN, CDR2 SYDVKM. Between the trimmed V and J ends, which lost 6 bases and 8 bases, there was a span of 19 bases.

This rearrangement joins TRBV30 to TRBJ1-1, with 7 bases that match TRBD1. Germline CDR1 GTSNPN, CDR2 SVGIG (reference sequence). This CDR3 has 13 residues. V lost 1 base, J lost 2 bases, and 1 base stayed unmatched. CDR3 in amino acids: CAWSGDSNTEAFF. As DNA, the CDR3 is TGTGCCTGGAGTGGGGACAGCAACACTGAAGCTTTCTTT. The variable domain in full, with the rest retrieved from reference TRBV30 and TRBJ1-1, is SQTIHQWPATLVQPVGSPLSLECTVEGTSNPNLYWYRQAAGRGLQLLFYSVGIGQISSEVPQNLSASRPQDRQFILSSKKLLLSDSGFYLCAWSGDSNTEAFFGQGTRLTVV.

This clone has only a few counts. CDR3 region: CASGNLYNEQFF. The CDR3 DNA sequence: TGTGCCAGCGGCAACCTGTACAATGAGCAGTTCTTC. V and J are TRBV7-9 and TRBJ2-1; D unresolved. This CDR3 has 12 amino acids. Per the germline V gene, CDR1 is SEHNR and CDR2 is FQNEAQ (reference sequence). V dropped 8 bases and J dropped 4 bases, with 9 bases sitting between them. The variable domain in full, completed from reference TRBV7-9 and TRBJ2-1, reads DTGVSQNPRHKITKRGQNVTFRCDPISEHNRLYWYRQTLGQGPEFLTYFQNEAQLEKSRLLSDRFSAERPKGSFSTLEIQRTEQGDSAMYLCASGNLYNEQFFGPGTRLTVL.